These T cell receptor beta chains were read from a single sample in a study of vaccination effects on CD4 cells after COVID-19. Sequenced by immunoSEQ multiplex PCR; TCRdb stores in-frame clones only, minus some. The repertoire has around 56,000 clones, about 80% of them found once; the top ten carry just over 3%. These receptors' antigens are unknown. The sample here was CD4+ T cells from PBMCs cultured without peptide, taken before COVID-19 vaccination. The source is a human donor who received a COVID-19 vaccine. Both conserved end residues are part of each CDR3. The order of the fields is V gene, J gene, D gene, clone size, CDR3 protein, CDR3 DNA. D genes are given only for firm matches. Only part of the rows carry a size: once, few, many, or a class if the clone is expanded.

>TRBV6-5|TRBJ1-1|TRBD1|NA
CASSRDRAMNTEAFF
TGTGCCAGCAGCCGGGACAGGGCCATGAACACTGAAGCTTTCTTT
>TRBV24-1|TRBJ2-1|TRBD1|NA
CATSEAGQGIKGEQFF
TGTGCCACCAGTGAAGCGGGACAGGGGATCAAGGGTGAGCAGTTCTTC
>TRBV19|TRBJ1-5|NA|NA
CASSIRDSNQPQHF
TGTGCCAGTAGTATCCGGGACAGCAATCAGCCCCAGCATTTT
>TRBV6-5|TRBJ1-1|TRBD1|NA
CASSQGQGNTEAFF
TGTGCCAGCAGTCAGGGACAGGGGAACACTGAAGCTTTCTTT
>TRBV19|TRBJ2-1|TRBD1|NA
CASSTSGQGMNEQFF
TGTGCCAGTAGTACCTCCGGACAGGGGATGAATGAGCAGTTCTTC
>TRBV18|TRBJ1-3|NA|once
CASSPVPLSAGNTIYF
TGTGCCAGCTCACCAGTTCCCCTATCAGCTGGAAACACCATATATTTT
>TRBV30|TRBJ2-1|TRBD1|NA
CAWTRQGPHEQFF
TGTGCCTGGACCCGACAGGGCCCCCATGAGCAGTTCTTC
>TRBV9|TRBJ2-6|TRBD1|NA
CASSVGDRRSGANVLTF
TGTGCCAGCAGCGTAGGGGACAGGCGCTCTGGGGCCAACGTCCTGACTTTC
>TRBV5-1|TRBJ2-1|TRBD2|NA
CASSLEVAGGLVINEQFF
TGCGCCAGCAGCTTGGAGGTAGCGGGGGGGCTTGTTATCAATGAGCAGTTCTTC
>TRBV5-5|TRBJ1-5|NA|few
CASSLGQPNQPQHF
TGTGCCAGCAGCTTGGGACAGCCCAATCAGCCCCAGCATTTT
>TRBV12-5|TRBJ2-3|NA|NA
CASGLVLDGQITTDTQYF
TGTGCTAGTGGTTTGGTACTCGACGGACAGATTACCACAGATACGCAGTATTTT
>TRBV2|TRBJ2-5|TRBD1|NA
CASGDRVYSETQYF
TGTGCCAGCGGGGACAGGGTTTACTCGGAGACCCAGTACTTC
>TRBV5-1|TRBJ2-3|NA|NA
CASSSRAFTDTQYF
TGCGCCAGCAGCTCCAGGGCTTTCACAGATACGCAGTATTTT
>TRBV24-1|TRBJ1-1|TRBD1|few
CATSDSHQGDTEAFF
TGTGCCACCAGTGATTCGCACCAGGGGGACACTGAAGCTTTCTTT
>TRBV5-4|TRBJ2-5|NA|once
CASNFRGRGAGETQYF
TGTGCCAGCAATTTCAGGGGACGGGGCGCGGGGGAGACCCAGTACTTC
>TRBV7-2|TRBJ1-1|NA|NA
CASSLTGTANTEAFF
TGTGCCAGCAGCTTAACGGGAACCGCTAACACTGAAGCTTTCTTT
>TRBV5-1|TRBJ2-2|NA|NA
CASRRTAEGGELFF
TGCGCCAGCAGACGGACAGCAGAGGGAGGGGAGCTGTTTTTT
>TRBV9|TRBJ2-1|TRBD1|NA
CASSVGGGQTYNEQFF
TGTGCCAGCAGCGTAGGAGGGGGACAGACCTACAATGAGCAGTTCTTC
>TRBV5-1|TRBJ1-4|NA|NA
CASSAGGGREKLFF
TGCGCCAGCAGCGCCGGGGGCGGGCGGGAAAAACTGTTTTTT
>TRBV5-1|TRBJ2-1|NA|few
CASSLGGSVGNEQFF
TGCGCCAGCAGCTTGGGGGGATCGGTCGGCAATGAGCAGTTCTTC
>TRBV2|TRBJ2-1|TRBD2|NA
CASSFRTSGGGNEQFF
TGTGCCAGCAGTTTCCGGACTAGCGGGGGGGGGAATGAGCAGTTCTTC
>TRBV28|TRBJ2-5|TRBD1|NA
CASRTRQGPGETQYF
TGTGCCAGCAGGACCCGACAGGGGCCGGGAGAGACCCAGTACTTC